A single sample is the source of the 5 T cell receptor beta chains below, sequenced in a study of control samples from healthy donors and cancer patients. Using immunoSEQ multiplex PCR, the repertoire was profiled, and TCRdb retains in-frame clones only, with some absent. The table has some 64,000 clones, 75% to 95% seen once. The specimen sequenced was PBMCs. Every receptor here comes from a woman in her forties or fifties with colorectal cancer.

The chain combines TRBV24-1 with TRBJ2-2; D not resolved. Germline CDR1 reads KGHDR; CDR2 reads SFDVKD. V was clipped by 2 bases and J by 1 base, with 7 bases between them. The CDR3 has 15 amino acids. This CDR3 is CATSDSLQNTGELFF. The CDR3 DNA is TGTGCCACCAGTGATTCTCTGCAGAACACCGGGGAGCTGTTTTTT.

This clone was observed a single time. CDR3 nucleotides: TGCGCCAGCAGGCCGGCCGGGACAGGGGAGGAAAAACTGTTTTTT. This gives the protein CASRPAGTGEEKLFF. The chain has TRBV4-1 and TRBJ1-4; 10 nucleotides agree with TRBD1. The CDR3 has 15 residues. Looked up from germline, CDR1 is MGHRA and CDR2 is YSYEKL. V lost 6 bases to trimming and J lost 8 bases; unmatched junction nucleotides: 9.

The CDR3 loop is CASGGQGDNYGYTF. Written as DNA, the CDR3 is TGTGCCAGCGGCGGGCAGGGGGATAACTATGGCTACACCTTC. The chain links TRBV3-1 (or the pseudogene TRBV3-2) to TRBJ1-2, with 7 positions matching TRBD1. V was pared by 8 bases and J by 1 base, with 7 bases of the junction left unmatched. The CDR3 has 14 residues. Germline V gene data show CDR1 as LGHDT and CDR2 as YNNKEL (reference sequence).

The chain recombines TRBV6-5 with TRBJ1-2; perhaps TRBD1 as D (6 bases). CDR3 length equals 14 residues. CDR1 is MNHEY, CDR2 SVGAGI, per germline. The V and J ends lost 5 bases and 0 bases respectively, with 10 bases between them. The CDR3 DNA is TGTGCCAGCAGTAGACAGGCAGCTAACTATGGCTACACCTTC. This sequence encodes CASSRQAANYGYTF.

This sequence joins TRBV28 and TRBJ2-7; a possible D gene is TRBD2 (6 bases). The CDR3 is 17 amino acids. V dropped 4 bases and J dropped 1 base, with 20 bases sitting between them. Germline assignment: CDR1 MDHEN and CDR2 SYDVKM. The CDR3 DNA sequence: TGTGCCAGCAGTTCCTGGGGCGGGGCCGACTTTTCCTACGAGCAGTACTTC. It codes for CASSSWGGADFSYEQYF.